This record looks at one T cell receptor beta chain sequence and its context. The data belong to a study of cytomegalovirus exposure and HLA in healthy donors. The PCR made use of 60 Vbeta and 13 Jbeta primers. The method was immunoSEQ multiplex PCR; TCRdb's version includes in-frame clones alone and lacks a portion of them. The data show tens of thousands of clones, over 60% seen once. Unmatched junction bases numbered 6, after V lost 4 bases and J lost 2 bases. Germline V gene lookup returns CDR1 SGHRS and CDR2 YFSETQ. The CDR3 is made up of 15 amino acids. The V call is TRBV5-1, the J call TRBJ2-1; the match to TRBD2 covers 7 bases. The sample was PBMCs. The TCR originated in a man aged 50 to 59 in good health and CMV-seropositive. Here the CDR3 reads CASSRELAAYNEQFF. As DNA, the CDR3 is TGCGCCAGCAGCCGAGAGCTAGCGGCCTACAATGAGCAGTTCTTC.